The T cell receptor beta chain under discussion was sequenced for a study of T cell changes during pregnancy in multiple sclerosis. Per germline, CDR1 KGHSH and CDR2 LQKENI. The CDR3 is made up of 15 amino acids. V gave up 3 bases and J gave up 4 bases; unmatched junction bases: 7. Using immunoSEQ multiplex PCR, the repertoire was profiled, and TCRdb retains in-frame clones only, with some absent. The table has some 60,000 clones, about 91% seen once. The sequence was collected from a female donor with multiple sclerosis, enrolled in a pregnancy study. This chain connects TRBV18 to TRBJ1-1; 8 bases agree with TRBD1. The source was peripheral blood, collected after pregnancy. The CDR3 here is CASSPDQGAVTEAFF. CDR3 coding DNA: TGTGCCAGCTCACCGGACCAGGGGGCGGTCACTGAAGCTTTCTTT.